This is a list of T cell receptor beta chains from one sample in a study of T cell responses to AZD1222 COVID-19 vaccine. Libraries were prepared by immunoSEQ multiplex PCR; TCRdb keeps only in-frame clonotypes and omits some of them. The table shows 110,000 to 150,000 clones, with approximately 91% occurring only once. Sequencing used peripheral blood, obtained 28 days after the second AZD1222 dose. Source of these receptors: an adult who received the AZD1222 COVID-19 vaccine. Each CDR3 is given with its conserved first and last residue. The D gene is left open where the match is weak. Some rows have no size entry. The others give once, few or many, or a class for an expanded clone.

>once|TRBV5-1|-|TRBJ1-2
CASSLALRVDGYTF
TGCGCCAGCAGCTTGGCCCTGAGGGTGGATGGCTACACCTTC
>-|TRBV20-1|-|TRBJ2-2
CSASGGPTGELFF
TGCAGTGCTAGTGGGGGTCCCACCGGGGAGCTGTTTTTT
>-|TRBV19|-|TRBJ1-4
CASSKRIATNEKLFF
TGTGCCAGTAGTAAAAGGATTGCGACTAATGAAAAACTGTTTTTT
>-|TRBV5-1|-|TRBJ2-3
CASSRSLDTQYF
TGCGCCAGCAGCCGAAGTCTAGATACGCAGTATTTT
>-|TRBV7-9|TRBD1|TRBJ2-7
CASSRQGHGEQYF
TGTGCCAGCAGCCGACAGGGGCATGGCGAGCAGTACTTC
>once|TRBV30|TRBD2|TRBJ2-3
CAWSGTSQDTQYF
TGTGCCTGGAGTGGGACTAGCCAAGATACGCAGTATTTT
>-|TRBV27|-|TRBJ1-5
CASRQGGNQPQHF
TGTGCCAGCAGGCAGGGTGGCAATCAGCCCCAGCATTTT
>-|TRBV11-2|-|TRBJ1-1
CASSFVPNTEAFF
TGTGCCAGCAGCTTCGTCCCGAACACTGAAGCTTTCTTT
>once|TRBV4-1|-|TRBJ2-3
CASSQLQLSSIPSTDTQYF
TGCGCCAGCAGCCAGCTCCAACTCTCTAGCATTCCTAGCACAGATACGCAGTATTTT
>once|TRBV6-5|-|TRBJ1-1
CASRRRVDTEAFF
TGTGCCAGCAGACGGCGGGTCGACACTGAAGCTTTCTTT
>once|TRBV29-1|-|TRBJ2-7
CSVVEGPASYEQYF
TGCAGCGTTGTTGAAGGACCCGCGTCCTACGAGCAGTACTTC
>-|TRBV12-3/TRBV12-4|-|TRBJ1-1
CASRSLEDTEAFF
TGTGCCAGCAGGTCCCTGGAGGACACTGAAGCTTTCTTT
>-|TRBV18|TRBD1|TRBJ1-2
CASSLSDRVNGYTF
TGTGCCAGCTCACTCTCGGACAGGGTAAATGGCTACACCTTC
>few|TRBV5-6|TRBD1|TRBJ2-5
CASSFPGQVAGETQYF
TGTGCCAGCAGTTTTCCAGGACAGGTGGCAGGGGAGACCCAGTACTTC
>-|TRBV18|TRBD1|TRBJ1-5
CASSPRRQGALQKAQHF
TGTGCCAGCTCTCCCCGGAGACAGGGGGCTCTGCAGAAGGCCCAGCATTTT
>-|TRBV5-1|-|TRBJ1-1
CASSPKGGEAFF
TGCGCCAGCAGCCCTAAGGGCGGTGAAGCTTTCTTT
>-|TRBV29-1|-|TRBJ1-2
CSVHRVANYGYTF
TGCAGCGTTCACAGGGTAGCTAACTATGGCTACACCTTC
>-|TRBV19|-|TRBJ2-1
CASSQLADNEQFF
TGTGCCAGTAGCCAACTAGCCGACAATGAGCAGTTCTTC
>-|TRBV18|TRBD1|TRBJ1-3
CASSSGGTVGNTIYF
TGTGCCAGCTCATCAGGCGGGACAGTTGGAAACACCATATATTTT
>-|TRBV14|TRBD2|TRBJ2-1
CASSPPRTSGKGNEQFF
TGTGCCAGCAGCCCCCCGCGGACTAGCGGGAAGGGTAATGAGCAGTTCTTC
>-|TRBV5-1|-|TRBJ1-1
CASSENVDTEAFF
TGCGCCAGCAGCGAGAACGTGGACACTGAAGCTTTCTTT
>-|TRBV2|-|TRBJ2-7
CASSEALYEQYF
TGTGCCAGCAGTGAAGCGTTATACGAGCAGTACTTC
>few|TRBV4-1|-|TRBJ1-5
CASSQELPREVRQPQHF
TGCGCCAGCAGCCAAGAATTACCCAGGGAGGTCAGGCAGCCCCAGCATTTT
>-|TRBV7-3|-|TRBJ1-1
CASSLTIHTEAFF
TGTGCCAGCAGCTTAACAATACACACTGAAGCTTTCTTT
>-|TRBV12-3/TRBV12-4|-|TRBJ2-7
CASSARQGYEQYF
TGTGCCAGCAGTGCCCGGCAGGGCTACGAGCAGTACTTC
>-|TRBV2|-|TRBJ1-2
CASSTGAGYTF
TGTGCCAGCAGTACGGGGGCTGGCTACACCTTC
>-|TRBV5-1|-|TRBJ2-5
CASSLIGTPEETQYF
TGCGCCAGCAGCTTAATCGGGACTCCTGAAGAGACCCAGTACTTC
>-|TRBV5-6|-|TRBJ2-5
CASSLGATQETQYF
TGTGCCAGCAGCTTGGGGGCAACCCAAGAGACCCAGTACTTC
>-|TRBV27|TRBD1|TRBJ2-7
CASSFRTGFHEQYF
TGTGCCAGCAGTTTTCGGACAGGGTTTCACGAGCAGTACTTC
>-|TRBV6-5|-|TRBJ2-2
CASSYHTGELFF
TGTGCCAGCAGTTACCACACCGGGGAGCTGTTTTTT
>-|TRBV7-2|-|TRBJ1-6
CASTRWGVNSPLHF
TGTGCCAGCACCCGGTGGGGGGTTAATTCACCCCTCCACTTT
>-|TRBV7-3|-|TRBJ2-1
CASARGAFYNEQFF
TGTGCCAGCGCCCGGGGGGCATTCTACAATGAGCAGTTCTTC
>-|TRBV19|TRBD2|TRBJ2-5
CASSSPGLAGEGETQYF
TGTGCCAGTAGTTCCCCGGGACTAGCGGGGGAAGGAGAGACCCAGTACTTC
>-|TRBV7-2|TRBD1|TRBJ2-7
CASSLRDRVVEQYF
TGTGCCAGCAGCTTGCGGGACAGGGTTGTCGAGCAGTACTTC
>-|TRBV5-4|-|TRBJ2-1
CASSLFPAENEQFF
TGTGCCAGCAGCTTGTTCCCAGCGGAGAATGAGCAGTTCTTC
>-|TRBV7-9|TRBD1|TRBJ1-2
CASSIGQGAYGYTF
TGTGCCAGCAGCATAGGACAGGGGGCGTACGGCTACACCTTC
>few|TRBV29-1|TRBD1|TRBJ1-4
CSVSPSSATGGQKLFF
TGCAGCGTTTCGCCCTCTTCCGCGACAGGGGGCCAAAAACTGTTTTTT
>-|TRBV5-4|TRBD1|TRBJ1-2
CASSLTGQGASGGYTF
TGTGCCAGCAGCTTGACCGGGCAGGGGGCATCTGGTGGCTACACCTTC
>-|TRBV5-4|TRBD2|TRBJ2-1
CASSLDGTSGSEQFF
TGTGCCAGCAGCTTAGATGGGACTAGCGGGAGTGAGCAGTTCTTC
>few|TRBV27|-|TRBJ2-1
CASSSLRSNNEQFF
TGTGCCAGCAGCTCGCTGCGATCTAACAATGAGCAGTTCTTC
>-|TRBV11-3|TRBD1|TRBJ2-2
CASSLLKGANTGELFF
TGTGCCAGCAGCCTATTGAAGGGGGCCAACACCGGGGAGCTGTTTTTT
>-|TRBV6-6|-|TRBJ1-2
CASSYTELHGYTF
TGTGCCAGCAGTTACACAGAGCTCCATGGCTACACCTTC
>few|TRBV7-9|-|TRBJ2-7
CASVGAGTYEQYF
TGTGCCAGCGTGGGAGCAGGGACCTACGAGCAGTACTTC
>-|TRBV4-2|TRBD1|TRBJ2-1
CASSQSPGDRANEQFF
TGTGCCAGCAGCCAATCCCCGGGGGACAGGGCCAATGAGCAGTTCTTC
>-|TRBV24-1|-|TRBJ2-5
CATSDPTSFQETQYF
TGTGCCACCAGTGATCCCACTAGTTTCCAAGAGACCCAGTACTTC
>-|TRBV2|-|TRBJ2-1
CASSEIGEQFF
TGTGCCAGCAGTGAAATCGGTGAGCAGTTCTTC
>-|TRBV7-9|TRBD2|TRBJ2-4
CASSLVLAGAKNIQYF
TGTGCCAGCAGCTTAGTCCTAGCGGGAGCCAAAAACATTCAGTACTTC
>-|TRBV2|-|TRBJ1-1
CASRYRYMNTEAFF
TGTGCCAGCAGGTACAGGTACATGAACACTGAAGCTTTCTTT
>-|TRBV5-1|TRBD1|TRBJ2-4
CASSPPRDRLAKNIQYF
TGCGCCAGCAGCCCTCCCCGGGACAGACTAGCCAAAAACATTCAGTACTTC
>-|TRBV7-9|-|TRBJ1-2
CASSLGSPNYGYTF
TGTGCCAGCAGCTTGGGCAGCCCAAACTATGGCTACACCTTC
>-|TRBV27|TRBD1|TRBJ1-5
CASSPRQGAPLNQPQHF
TGTGCCAGCAGTCCTCGCCAGGGGGCCCCTCTCAATCAGCCCCAGCATTTT